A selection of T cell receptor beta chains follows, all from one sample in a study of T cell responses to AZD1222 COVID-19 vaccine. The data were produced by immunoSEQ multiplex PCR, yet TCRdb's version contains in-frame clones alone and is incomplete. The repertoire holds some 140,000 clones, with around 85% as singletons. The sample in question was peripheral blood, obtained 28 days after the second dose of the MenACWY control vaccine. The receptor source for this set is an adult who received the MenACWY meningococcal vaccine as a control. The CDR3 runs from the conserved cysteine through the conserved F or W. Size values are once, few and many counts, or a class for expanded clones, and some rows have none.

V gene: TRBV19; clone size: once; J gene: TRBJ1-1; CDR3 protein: CASSRSGVVRSEAFF
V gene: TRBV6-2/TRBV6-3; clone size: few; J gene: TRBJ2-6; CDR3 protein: CASSLRGLAGGRIPGSGANVLTF
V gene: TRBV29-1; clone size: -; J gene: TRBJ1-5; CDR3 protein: CSVAGTADQPQHF
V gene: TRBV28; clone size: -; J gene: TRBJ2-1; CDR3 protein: CASSLFGQGDNEQFF
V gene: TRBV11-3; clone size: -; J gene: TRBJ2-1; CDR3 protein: CASSLDRTGQFF
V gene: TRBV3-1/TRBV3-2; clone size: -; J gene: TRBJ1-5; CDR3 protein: CASSPREGAQHF
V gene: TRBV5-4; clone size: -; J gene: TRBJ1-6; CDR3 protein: CASSARQGAGSPLHF
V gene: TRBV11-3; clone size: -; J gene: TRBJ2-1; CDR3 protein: CASSLDSHRGPYNEQFF
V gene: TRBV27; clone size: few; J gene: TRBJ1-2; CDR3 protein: CASSQTVSIDGYTF
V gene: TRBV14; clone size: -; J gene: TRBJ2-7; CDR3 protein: CASSHGPGQGVSEQYF
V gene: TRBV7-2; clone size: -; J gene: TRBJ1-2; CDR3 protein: CASSLVFSGTVYGYTF
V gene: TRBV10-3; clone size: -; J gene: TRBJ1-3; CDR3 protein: CAIRNGGGNTIYF
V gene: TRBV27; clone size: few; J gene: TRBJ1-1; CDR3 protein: CASSFSGANTEAFF
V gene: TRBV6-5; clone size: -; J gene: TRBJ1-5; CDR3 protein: CASSRPRGPNQPQHF
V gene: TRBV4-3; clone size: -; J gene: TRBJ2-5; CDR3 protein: CASSSSTGDAETQYF
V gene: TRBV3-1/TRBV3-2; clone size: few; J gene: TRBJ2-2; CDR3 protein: CASSYTRFPTGELFF
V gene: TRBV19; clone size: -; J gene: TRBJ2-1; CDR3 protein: CASSIPPQGARQFF
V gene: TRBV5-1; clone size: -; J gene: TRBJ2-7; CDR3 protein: CASSGGDYEPSYEQYF
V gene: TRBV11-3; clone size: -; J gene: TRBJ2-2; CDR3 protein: CASSLGGRGRWTGELFF
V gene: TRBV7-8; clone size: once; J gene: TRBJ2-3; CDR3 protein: CASSASVGIHHPQYF
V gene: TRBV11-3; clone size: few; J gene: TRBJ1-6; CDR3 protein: CASSSSGPLHF
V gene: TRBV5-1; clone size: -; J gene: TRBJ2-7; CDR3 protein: CASSLGGANEQYF
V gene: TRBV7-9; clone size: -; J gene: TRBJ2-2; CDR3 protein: CASSPQGTVTGELFF
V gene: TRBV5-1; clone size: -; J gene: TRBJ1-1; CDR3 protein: CASRSDSNTEAFF
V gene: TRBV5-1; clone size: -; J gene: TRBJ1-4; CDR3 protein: CASSLIGKGEKLFF
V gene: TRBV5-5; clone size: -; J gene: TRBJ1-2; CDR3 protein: CASSLRGYLSYTF
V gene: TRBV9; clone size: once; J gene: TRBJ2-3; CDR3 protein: CASSVNLAGGVTDTQYF
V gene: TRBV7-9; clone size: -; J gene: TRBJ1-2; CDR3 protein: CASSLGPLEGYTF
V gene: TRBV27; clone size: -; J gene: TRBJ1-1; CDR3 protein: CASSRGPGQGNTEAFF
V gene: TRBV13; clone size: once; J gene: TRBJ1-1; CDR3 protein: CASSSGGVMNTEAFF
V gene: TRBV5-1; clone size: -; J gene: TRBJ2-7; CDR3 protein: CASSFRTGRSYEQYF
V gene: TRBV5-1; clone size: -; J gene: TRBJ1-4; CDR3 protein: CASSTGQALNEKLFF
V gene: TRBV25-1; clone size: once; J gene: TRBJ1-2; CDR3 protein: CASSDYGYTF
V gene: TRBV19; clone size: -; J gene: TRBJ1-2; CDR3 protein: CASSLLRANYGYTF
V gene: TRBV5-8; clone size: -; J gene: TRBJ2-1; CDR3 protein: CASSLPTRPGGNEQFF
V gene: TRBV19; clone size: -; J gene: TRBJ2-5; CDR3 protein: CASSGLWRQETQYF
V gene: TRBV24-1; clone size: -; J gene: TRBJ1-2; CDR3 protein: CATSDLLGYTF
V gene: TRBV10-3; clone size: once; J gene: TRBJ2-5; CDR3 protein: CAISESGGGETQYF
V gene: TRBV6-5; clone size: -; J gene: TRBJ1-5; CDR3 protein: CASTGTGGNQPQHF
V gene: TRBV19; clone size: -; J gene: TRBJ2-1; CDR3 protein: CASSPIAGGQGEQFF
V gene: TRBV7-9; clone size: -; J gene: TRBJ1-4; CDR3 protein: CASSQGTVNEKLFF
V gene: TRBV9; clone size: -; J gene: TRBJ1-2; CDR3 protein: CASSVAGRGNGYTF
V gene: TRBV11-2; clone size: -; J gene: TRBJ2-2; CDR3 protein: CPRSFGGGRGGTGELFF
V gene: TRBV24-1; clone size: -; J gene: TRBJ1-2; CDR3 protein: CATSGRTWPDYGYTF
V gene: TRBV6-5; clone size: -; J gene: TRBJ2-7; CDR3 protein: CASRGLAGGPYEQYF
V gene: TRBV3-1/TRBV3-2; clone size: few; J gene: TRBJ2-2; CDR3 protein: CASSQARTGGNTGELFF
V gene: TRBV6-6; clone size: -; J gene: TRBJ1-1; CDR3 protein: CASRQRQGTEAFF
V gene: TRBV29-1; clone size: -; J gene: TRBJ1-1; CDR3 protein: CSVEKTGGRVPRLTEAFF
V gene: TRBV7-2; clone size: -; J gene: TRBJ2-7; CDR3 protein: CASSPRHEQYF
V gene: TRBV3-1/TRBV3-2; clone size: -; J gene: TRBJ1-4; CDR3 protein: CASSPAAAWNEKLFF
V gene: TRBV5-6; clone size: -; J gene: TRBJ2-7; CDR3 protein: CASSQISTSGHRWF
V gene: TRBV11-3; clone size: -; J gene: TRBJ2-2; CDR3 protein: CASSLLGGGTGELFF
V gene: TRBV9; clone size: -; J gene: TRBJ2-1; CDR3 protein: CASSAFGGDREQFF
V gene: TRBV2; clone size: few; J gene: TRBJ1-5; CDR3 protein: CASRGTGNQPQHF
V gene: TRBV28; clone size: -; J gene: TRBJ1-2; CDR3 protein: CASTMTGNYGYTF
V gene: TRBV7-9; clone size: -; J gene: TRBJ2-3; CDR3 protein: CASSSRDTSHGYF
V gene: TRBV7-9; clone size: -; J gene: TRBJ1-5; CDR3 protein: CASSLATQQPQHF
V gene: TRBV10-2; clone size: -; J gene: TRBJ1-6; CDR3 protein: CASSEMLDNSPLHF
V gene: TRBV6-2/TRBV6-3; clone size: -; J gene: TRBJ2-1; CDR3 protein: CASSYQTGRPTYNEQFF